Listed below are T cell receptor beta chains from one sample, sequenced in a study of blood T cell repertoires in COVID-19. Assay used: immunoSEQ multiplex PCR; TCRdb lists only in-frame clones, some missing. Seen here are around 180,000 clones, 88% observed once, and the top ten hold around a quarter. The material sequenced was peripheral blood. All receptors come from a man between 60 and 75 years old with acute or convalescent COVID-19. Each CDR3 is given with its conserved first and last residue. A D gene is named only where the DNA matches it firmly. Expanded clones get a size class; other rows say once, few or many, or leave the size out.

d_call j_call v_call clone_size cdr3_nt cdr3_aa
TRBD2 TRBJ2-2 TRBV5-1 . TGCGCCAGCAGCAGTACTAGCGGTAGCACCGGGGAGCTGTTTTTT CASSSTSGSTGELFF
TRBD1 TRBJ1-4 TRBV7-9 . TGTGCCAGCAGCTTGGACAGGTGGACTGAAAAACTGTTTTTT CASSLDRWTEKLFF
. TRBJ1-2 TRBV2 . TGTGCCAGCAGCTCCGGGGGTCTCTCTAACTATGGCTACACCTTC CASSSGGLSNYGYTF
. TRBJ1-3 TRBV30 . TGTGCCTGGAGCGCAGGGATCTCTGGAAACACCATATATTTT CAWSAGISGNTIYF
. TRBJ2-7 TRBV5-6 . TGTGCCAGCAGCTTGACAGGGAAGTACGAGCAGTACTTC CASSLTGKYEQYF
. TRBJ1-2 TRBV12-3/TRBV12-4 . TGTGCCAGCAGTACGGGACACTCCTATGGCTACACCTTC CASSTGHSYGYTF
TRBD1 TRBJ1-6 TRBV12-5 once TGTGCTAGTGGTAACGGACAGGGCGGTAATTCACCCCTCCACTTT CASGNGQGGNSPLHF
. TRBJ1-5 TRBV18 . TGTGCCAGCTCAAGGGGGAATAGCAATCAGCCCCAGCATTTT CASSRGNSNQPQHF
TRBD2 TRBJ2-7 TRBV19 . TGTGCCAGTAGTACCCGACTAGCGGGAGCCGTGTACGAGCAGTACTTC CASSTRLAGAVYEQYF
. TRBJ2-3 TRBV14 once TGTGCCAGCAGCCCGGGAAGCACAGATACGCAGTATTTT CASSPGSTDTQYF
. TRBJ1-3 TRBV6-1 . TGTGCCAGCAGTGAGGGGGGAGCTGGAAACACCATATATTTT CASSEGGAGNTIYF
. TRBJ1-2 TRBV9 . TGTGCCAGCAGCGTAGCCGGCCAACCGGAGGGCTACACCTTC CASSVAGQPEGYTF
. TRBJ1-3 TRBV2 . TGTGCCAGCAGTGGAGGGATCGGAAACACCATATATTTT CASSGGIGNTIYF
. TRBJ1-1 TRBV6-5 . TGTGCCAGCTTGGCTAGTAGGGGGACGGTGGAAGCTTTCTTT CASLASRGTVEAFF
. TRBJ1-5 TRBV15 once TGTGCCACCAGTACCACTACGGCAGGGAGCAATCAGCCCCAGCATTTT CATSTTTAGSNQPQHF
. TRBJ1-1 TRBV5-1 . TGCGCCAGCAGCTTGGGATGGGGGAGGACCACTGAAGCTTTCTTT CASSLGWGRTTEAFF
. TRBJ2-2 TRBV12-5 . TGTGCTAGTGGTTTGTCACTAGCCCTCGGGGAGCTGTTTTTT CASGLSLALGELFF
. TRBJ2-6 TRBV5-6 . TGTGCCAGCAGCGGCCAACAGGGTCGCATCTCTGGGGCCAACGTCCTGACTTTC CASSGQQGRISGANVLTF
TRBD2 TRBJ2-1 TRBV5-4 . TGTGCCAGCACCCCTAGAAGCGGGAGGGCTTCCTACAATGAGCAGTTCTTC CASTPRSGRASYNEQFF
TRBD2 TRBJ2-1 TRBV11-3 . TGTGCCAGCAGCTTAAGGACTAGCGGGATCGATGAGCAGTTCTTC CASSLRTSGIDEQFF
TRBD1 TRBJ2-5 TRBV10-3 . TGTGCCATCAGTGAGTCTCGGGACAGCTTACAAGAGACCCAGTACTTC CAISESRDSLQETQYF
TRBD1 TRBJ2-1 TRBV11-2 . TGTGCCAGCAGCTTCGGGACAGGGGGTAATTGGAATGAGCAGTTCTTC CASSFGTGGNWNEQFF
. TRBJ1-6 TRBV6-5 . TGTGCCAGCAAGAGGCGTGATTCCTATAATTCACCCCTCCACTTT CASKRRDSYNSPLHF
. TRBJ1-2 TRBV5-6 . TGTGCCAGCAGCCCTCCCCGGGAAAACTATGGCTACACCTTC CASSPPRENYGYTF
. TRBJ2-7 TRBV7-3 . TGTGCCAGCAGCTCCGACAGGACCTCCGAGCAGTACTTC CASSSDRTSEQYF
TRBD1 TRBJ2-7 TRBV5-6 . TGTGCCAGCAGCTTAGGGACAGGGTCCTCTTACGAGCAGTACTTC CASSLGTGSSYEQYF
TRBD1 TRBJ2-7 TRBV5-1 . TGCGCCAGCAGCGGGGGAGCAGGGGGCAGCTACGAGCAGTACTTC CASSGGAGGSYEQYF
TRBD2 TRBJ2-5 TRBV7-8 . TGTGCCAGCAGATTGGGGCGGGAGAGGACCCAGTACTTC CASRLGRERTQYF
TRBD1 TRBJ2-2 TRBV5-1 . TGCGCCAGCAGCACGGGACAGGGGCGCAACACCGGGGAGCTGTTTTTT CASSTGQGRNTGELFF
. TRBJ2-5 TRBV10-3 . TGTGCCATCAGGCCGGGCCCGAAGGGGGTAGAGACCCAGTACTTC CAIRPGPKGVETQYF
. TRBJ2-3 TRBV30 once TGTGCCTGGAGTACGGGGGTCAGCACAGATACGCAGTATTTT CAWSTGVSTDTQYF
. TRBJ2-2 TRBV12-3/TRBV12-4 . TGTGCCAGCACGCCATCGAGCGGGGAGCTGTTTTTT CASTPSSGELFF
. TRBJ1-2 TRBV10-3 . TGTGCCATCAGTGATCTCGGGGGGGCGAATGGCTACACCTTC CAISDLGGANGYTF
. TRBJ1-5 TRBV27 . TGTGCCAGCAGTTTGAGTAGTCCAGGGGGCAATCAGCCCCAGCATTTT CASSLSSPGGNQPQHF
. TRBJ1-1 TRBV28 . TGTGCCAGCAGGGTGCCAGAAGGGGTTGAAGGGGAAGCTTTCTTT CASRVPEGVEGEAFF
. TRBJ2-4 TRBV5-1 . TGCGCCAGCAGCTTGGAACTAGCATCCGACATTCAGTACTTC CASSLELASDIQYF
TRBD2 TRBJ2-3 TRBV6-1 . TGTGCCAGCAGTGAGGCCGGGACTAGCGGCTATACGCAGTATTTT CASSEAGTSGYTQYF
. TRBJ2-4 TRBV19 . TGTGCCAGTAGTATAGCCAGGTCATTAGCCAAAAACATTCAGTACTTC CASSIARSLAKNIQYF
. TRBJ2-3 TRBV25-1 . TGTGCCAGCAGGAGCGCAGATACGCAGTATTTT CASRSADTQYF
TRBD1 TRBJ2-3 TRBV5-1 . TGCGCCAGCAGTAGGGACAGGGCCACAGATACGCAGTATTTT CASSRDRATDTQYF
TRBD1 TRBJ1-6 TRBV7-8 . TGTGCCAGCAGCTTAGGGCGGGACAGGGGAGGGTCACCCCTCCACTTT CASSLGRDRGGSPLHF
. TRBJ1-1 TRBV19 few TGTGCCAGTAGTATTGGTCGTGGACAGCAAGGAATGAGGAACACTGAAGCTTTCTTT CASSIGRGQQGMRNTEAFF
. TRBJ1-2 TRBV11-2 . TGTGCCAGCAGCACTTCCGGGGGGGTGTATGGCTACACCTTC CASSTSGGVYGYTF
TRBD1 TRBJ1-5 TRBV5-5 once TGTGCCAGCAGTGACAGGGGGAATCAGCCCCAGCATTTT CASSDRGNQPQHF
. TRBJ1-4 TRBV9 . TGTGCCAGCAGCCCGCGACGGGGGTATAATGAAAAACTGTTTTTT CASSPRRGYNEKLFF
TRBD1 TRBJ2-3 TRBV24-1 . TGTGCCACCGCTAACAGGGGGCGGAAAACAGATACGCAGTATTTT CATANRGRKTDTQYF
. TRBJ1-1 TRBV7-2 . TGTGCCAGCAGCTTATGGGACAATGCTTTCTTT CASSLWDNAFF
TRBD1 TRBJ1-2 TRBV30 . TGTGCCTGGAGTGTACAGGGGGCTCTTTATGGCTACACCTTC CAWSVQGALYGYTF
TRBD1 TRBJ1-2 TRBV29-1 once TGCAGCGTTGAAGATTATCCGACAGGGCACTATGGCTACACCTTC CSVEDYPTGHYGYTF
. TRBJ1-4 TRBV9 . TGTGCCAGCAGCGTGGGAGTGGGCAGAAATGAAAAACTGTTTTTT CASSVGVGRNEKLFF
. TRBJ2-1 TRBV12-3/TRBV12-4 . TGTGCCAGCAGTTTCAACAGGGAAAATGAGCAGTTCTTC CASSFNRENEQFF
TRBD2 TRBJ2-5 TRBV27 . TGTGCCAGCAGTTTCGGGCGGGAGTGGGGTCAAGAGACCCAGTACTTC CASSFGREWGQETQYF